This T cell receptor (beta chain) appears in the sequencing data of a study of blood T cell repertoires in COVID-19. Two consecutive negative NP/OP PCR tests, clearance, or resolved symptoms defined Cohort 3 recovery. The CDR3 length is 17 residues. From germline, CDR1 is SGHAT and CDR2 FQNNGV. Trimming took 4 bases from V and 8 from J; bases not matched to a gene: 10. Measured with immunoSEQ multiplex PCR; TCRdb has only the in-frame clones, and not every one. The sample contains 360,000 or so clones, less than 90% of which appear only once. This TCR was recovered from a woman in her thirties who had recovered from COVID-19. This chain joins TRBV11-2 and TRBJ1-6; 11 bases map to TRBD1. The source material was PBMCs or T cells enriched from blood (not recorded which). The CDR3 region has the DNA TGTGCCAGCAGCTCCTCGGACAGGGGGCAATTTCATTCACCCCTCCACTTT. Translated: CASSSSDRGQFHSPLHF.